The sequence of this TCR beta chain was determined in a study of blood T cell repertoires in COVID-19. Using immunoSEQ multiplex PCR, the repertoire was profiled, and TCRdb retains in-frame clones only, with some absent. The table has roughly 250,000 clones, under 90% seen once; the top ten hold around 3.2%. CDR1 and CDR2 (germline): SGHVS, FQNEAQ. Trimming pared 4 bases from V and 4 bases from J, leaving 19 bases between. The CDR3 is 16 residues long. The V call is TRBV7-8, the J call TRBJ1-1, with TRBD1 as a possible D gene (5 bases). Sample: peripheral blood. This TCR was recovered from a woman aged 55-70 years with active or convalescent COVID-19. This chain's CDR3 is CASSYFLGGGITEAFF. In nucleotides, the CDR3 is TGTGCCAGCAGCTACTTTTTGGGCGGGGGGATCACTGAAGCTTTCTTT.